These T cell receptor beta chains were read from a single sample in a study of T cell responses to AZD1222 COVID-19 vaccine. Assay: immunoSEQ multiplex PCR; the TCRdb copy retains only in-frame clones and omits some. The sample contains tens of thousands of clones, more than 70% of which appear only once. Sequencing used peripheral blood, obtained 28 days after the second dose of the MenACWY control vaccine. These receptors all stem from an adult who received the MenACWY meningococcal vaccine as a control. The CDR3 runs from the conserved cysteine through the conserved F or W. Fields, in order: J gene, V gene, clone size, D gene, CDR3 protein, CDR3 DNA. A D gene is named only where the DNA matches it firmly. Clone size, where shown, is once, few, many, or a class for clones that have expanded.

TRBJ1-2	TRBV7-2	.	TRBD1	CASRQKQGAGYGYTF	TGTGCCAGCAGACAAAAACAGGGGGCGGGCTATGGCTACACCTTC
TRBJ1-2	TRBV5-1	.	.	CASSLQADDGYTF	TGCGCCAGCAGCCTCCAGGCGGATGACGGCTACACCTTC
TRBJ1-6	TRBV7-2	.	.	CASSLGGSNSPLHF	TGTGCCAGCAGCTTAGGGGGGAGTAATTCACCCCTCCACTTT
TRBJ2-7	TRBV6-5	.	TRBD1	CASSPGQGVGYEQYF	TGTGCCAGCAGTCCCGGACAGGGTGTAGGCTACGAGCAGTACTTC
TRBJ1-2	TRBV25-1	.	TRBD1	CASSENPWDRGQKDGYTF	TGTGCCAGCAGTGAAAACCCCTGGGACAGGGGTCAAAAGGATGGCTACACCTTC
TRBJ2-2	TRBV5-1	.	.	CASSLNGRVELGELFF	TGCGCCAGCAGCTTGAATGGCAGGGTGGAGTTGGGGGAGCTGTTTTTT
TRBJ2-5	TRBV7-2	.	.	CASSRDLQETQYF	TGTGCCAGCAGTCGGGACTTACAAGAGACCCAGTACTTC
TRBJ2-3	TRBV5-4	.	.	CASRLDLLADSTDTQYF	TGTGCCAGCAGGTTAGATCTACTAGCAGACAGCACAGATACGCAGTATTTT
TRBJ1-5	TRBV29-1	.	.	CSVGEGNQPQHF	TGCAGCGTGGGGGAGGGGAATCAGCCCCAGCATTTT
TRBJ2-5	TRBV5-1	.	.	CASSSLQGAQETQYF	TGCGCCAGCAGCTCCCTTCAGGGAGCCCAAGAGACCCAGTACTTC
TRBJ2-2	TRBV7-8	.	TRBD2	CASSSAGGVPAGELFF	TGTGCCAGCAGCTCGGCTGGGGGGGTTCCAGCCGGGGAGCTGTTTTTT
TRBJ1-2	TRBV25-1	.	.	CASSEYKGTKGYTF	TGTGCCAGCAGTGAATACAAGGGGACGAAGGGCTACACCTTC
TRBJ1-2	TRBV4-3	.	.	CASSQDLRYGYTF	TGCGCCAGCAGCCAAGATCTTAGGTATGGCTACACCTTC
TRBJ2-7	TRBV29-1	.	TRBD1	CSASLLTGGSYEQYF	TGCAGCGCCTCCTTATTAACAGGGGGCTCCTACGAGCAGTACTTC
TRBJ1-4	TRBV28	.	.	CASSLNIRVSNEKLFF	TGTGCCAGCAGTTTAAATATCAGGGTGAGCAATGAAAAACTGTTTTTT
TRBJ1-5	TRBV19	.	TRBD1	CASSTTGGGGNQPQHF	TGTGCCAGTAGCACGACAGGGGGCGGGGGGAATCAGCCCCAGCATTTT
TRBJ1-5	TRBV19	once	.	CASSAGPSNQPQHF	TGTGCCAGTAGTGCGGGACCAAGCAATCAGCCCCAGCATTTT
TRBJ2-7	TRBV19	medium-sized	TRBD1	CASSIGTGSEQYF	TGTGCCAGTAGTATAGGGACAGGGAGCGAGCAGTACTTC
TRBJ2-2	TRBV7-3	few	.	CASSLGLGSPGELFF	TGTGCCAGCAGCCTTGGATTGGGATCCCCCGGGGAGCTGTTTTTT
TRBJ1-1	TRBV27	.	TRBD1	CASSITRGRAEAFF	TGTGCCAGCAGTATAACCAGGGGGCGCGCGGAAGCTTTCTTT
TRBJ2-7	TRBV30	.	TRBD1	CAWSGTGVNYEQYF	TGTGCCTGGAGTGGGACAGGGGTTAACTACGAGCAGTACTTC
TRBJ1-6	TRBV5-5	few	TRBD1	CASRLGTAGQVDSPLHF	TGTGCCAGCAGGCTTGGAACAGCGGGACAGGTGGATTCACCCCTCCACTTT
TRBJ1-2	TRBV19	.	.	CASSFGQPKPDGYTF	TGTGCCAGTAGTTTCGGACAGCCCAAACCGGATGGCTACACCTTC
TRBJ1-2	TRBV19	.	TRBD1	CACSEQGIYGYTF	TGTGCCTGTTCGGAACAGGGGATCTATGGCTACACCTTC
TRBJ1-5	TRBV5-4	few	.	CASSLDGGRNNQPQHF	TGTGCCAGCAGCTTGGACGGGGGTCGCAACAATCAGCCCCAGCATTTT
TRBJ2-2	TRBV6-6	.	.	CASSPTGTRVGTGELFF	TGTGCCAGCAGTCCCACGGGGACCAGGGTGGGGACCGGGGAGCTGTTTTTT
TRBJ2-7	TRBV6-4	.	.	CASSEDLKTDPTYEQYF	TGTGCCAGCAGTGAAGACCTGAAGACCGATCCAACTTACGAGCAGTACTTC
TRBJ1-5	TRBV30	.	.	CAWRSGNNQPQHF	TGTGCCTGGAGATCGGGGAACAATCAGCCCCAGCATTTT
TRBJ1-5	TRBV27	.	.	CASSPLPRGNQPQHF	TGTGCCAGCAGTCCCCTGCCGCGGGGTAATCAGCCCCAGCATTTT
TRBJ2-7	TRBV5-6	.	.	CASSPRIPHEQYF	TGTGCCAGCAGCCCCCGGATTCCCCACGAGCAGTACTTC
TRBJ1-2	TRBV10-3	.	.	CAISVLDGGYTF	TGTGCCATCAGTGTACTAGACGGTGGCTACACCTTC
TRBJ1-1	TRBV2	.	.	CASSVPGRQAFF	TGTGCCAGCAGTGTCCCGGGACGGCAAGCTTTCTTT